This T cell receptor (beta chain) stems from a study of shared clonotypes between healthy human individuals. TCRdb's table, derived via immunoSEQ multiplex PCR, lists solely in-frame clones and lacks some. The data show hundreds of thousands of clones, around 78% seen once. Sequencing input: PBMCs. This TCR was sampled from a woman between 40 and 55 years old in good health. Some clones in this sample may be carry-over from other donors' samples.

CDR3 sequence: CASSLAGAYPNTGELFF. The CDR3 DNA sequence: TGCGCCAGCAGCTTGGCTGGCGCCTACCCGAACACCGGGGAGCTGTTTTTT. The chain couples TRBV5-1 to TRBJ2-2; D call uncertain. Per germline, CDR1 SGHRS and CDR2 YFSETQ. With 0 bases removed from V and 0 bases from J, the gap between germline ends came to 12 bases. The CDR3 covers 17 residues.